This entry is about one T cell receptor (beta chain). The antigen remains unidentified. These data are taken from a study of shared clonotypes between healthy human individuals. Study-level background: The study enrolled a couple of women and three men aged 18 to 49.

The V gene's germline CDR1 is SNHLY and CDR2 FYNNEI. The CDR3 contains 14 residues. Trimming shortened V by 5 bases and J by 6 bases, and 13 bases separated the two germline ends. In the original processing: Filtering differed, since immunoSEQ gave only junction sequences and no quality scores. Some clones are missing from TCRdb's copy, which holds only in-frame ones; the method was immunoSEQ multiplex PCR. V, J and clone size are taken as reported in that table, and D and trimming were inferred from the DNA itself. The sample lists about 2.4 million clones; 93% were seen once. Whole-study results and caveats: Naive CD4 clonotype sharing across a handful of donors was 4% to 5%.

The sequenced sample consisted of naive CD4+ T cells from PBMCs. The subset here: CD45RA+ positively selected. The genes are TRBV2 and TRBJ1-4; tentatively, D is TRBD1 (6 bases). The receptor comes from a man in his late teens or twenties in good health. Some clones in this sample may be carry-over from other donors' samples. The CDR3 region is CASSLQGGHEKLFF. DNA for the CDR3: TGTGCCAGCAGTTTACAGGGAGGTCATGAAAAACTGTTTTTT.